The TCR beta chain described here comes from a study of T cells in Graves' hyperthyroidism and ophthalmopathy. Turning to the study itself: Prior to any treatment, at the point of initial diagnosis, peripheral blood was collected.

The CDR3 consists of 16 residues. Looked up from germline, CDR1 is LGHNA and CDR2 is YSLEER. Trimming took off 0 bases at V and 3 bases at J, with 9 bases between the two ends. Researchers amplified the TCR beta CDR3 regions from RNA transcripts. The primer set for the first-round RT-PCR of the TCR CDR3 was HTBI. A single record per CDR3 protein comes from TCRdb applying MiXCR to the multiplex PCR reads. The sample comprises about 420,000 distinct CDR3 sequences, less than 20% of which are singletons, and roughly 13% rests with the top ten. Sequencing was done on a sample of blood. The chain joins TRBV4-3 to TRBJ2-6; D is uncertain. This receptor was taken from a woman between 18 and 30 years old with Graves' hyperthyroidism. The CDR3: CASSQEWGSGANVLTF. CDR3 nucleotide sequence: TGCGCCAGCAGCCAAGAGTGGGGAAGTGGGGCCAACGTCCTGACTTTC.